This T cell receptor (beta chain) was recorded in a study of T-cell reconstitution after alpha-beta-depleted transplantation in children. This clonotype was recorded at least ten times. Trimming shortened V by 6 bases and J by 4 bases, and 12 bases separated the two germline ends. The V gene's germline CDR1 is DFQATT and CDR2 SNEGSKA (reference sequence). This CDR3 comprises 12 residues. The library targeted TCRbeta and was prepared with unique molecular identifiers. TCRdb reanalysed the PCR reads using MiXCR and keeps one entry per CDR3 protein. The sample has some 290,000 distinct CDR3 sequences; 9.9% are singletons.

V and J are TRBV20-1 and TRBJ1-1, with TRBD1 as a possible D gene (6 bases). This TCR was sampled from a human donor who donated a stem cell graft to a child with SCID. Sequencing was performed on PBMCs from the stem cell graft donor, taken from the stem cell graft. Here the CDR3 DNA reads TGCAGTGCCTCCGAAGGGGGCACTGAAGCTTTCTTT. Protein product: CSASEGGTEAFF.